The present TCR beta chain was sequenced within a study of monozygotic twins with inflammatory bowel disease. Germline loops: CDR1 SGHRS, CDR2 YFSETQ. The CDR3 is 20 residues long. Collection yielded approximately 2.5 ml of blood per donor. TCRdb re-called the 5' RACE reads and catalogs CDR3 proteins one per entry, DNA excluded. This sample's clone table lists approximately 380,000 distinct CDR3 sequences. Sequenced: blood. This sequence joins TRBV5-1 and TRBJ2-6; TCRdb returns TRBD1, unconfirmable since there is no DNA. The TCR originated in a human donor with ulcerative colitis or Crohn's disease, or a healthy co-twin of an affected twin (not recorded which). CDR3 sequence: CASSLKGTGTGGSGANVLTF.